The T cell receptor beta chain described here comes from a study of breast tumors, draining lymph nodes, adjacent tissues. Each CDR3 protein gets one entry after TCRdb re-called the multiplex PCR reads with MiXCR. The sample shows tens of thousands of distinct CDR3 sequences, about 23% of them seen only once. This clonotype came up many times. This CDR3 has 15 amino acids. V was clipped by 0 bases and J by 1 base, with 10 bases between them. Germline CDR1 is SGHDT and CDR2 is YYEEEE. This chain links TRBV5-6 with TRBJ1-2; no definite D call. Source material: breast tumor tissue. This sequence was found in a female donor with breast cancer. Some clones in this sample may be carry-over from other donors' samples. The CDR3 region is CASSLVGAYNYGYTF. CDR3 coding DNA: TGTGCCAGCAGCTTGGTGGGTGCTTATAACTATGGCTACACCTTC.